The 22 T cell receptor beta chains below come from one sample, sequenced in a study of cytomegalovirus exposure and HLA in healthy donors. The PCR had 60 Vbeta and 13 Jbeta primers. Sequenced by immunoSEQ multiplex PCR; TCRdb stores in-frame clones only, minus some. The sample includes some 180,000 clones, around 80% seen only once; the top ten take roughly 3.7%. The specimen sequenced was PBMCs. Receptor source: a woman aged 55-70 years in good health and CMV-seropositive.

The V gene is TRBV2, the J gene TRBJ2-1; tentatively, D is TRBD2 (6 bases). CDR1 and CDR2 (germline): SNHLY, FYNNEI. There are 14 residues in the CDR3. V dropped 5 bases and J dropped 7 bases, with 15 bases sitting between them. DNA of the CDR3: TGTGCCAGCAGTTACCCCGGGAGATCAAATGAGCAGTTCTTC. This translates into CASSYPGRSNEQFF.

The rearrangement joins TRBV6-1 to TRBJ2-2; D is perhaps TRBD1 (6 bases). Per germline, CDR1 MNHNS and CDR2 SASEGT. Trimming removed 2 bases at V and 5 bases at J, with 12 bases between. This CDR3 contains 15 residues. The CDR3 DNA sequence: TGTGCCAGCAGTGAAAGGCAGGGGCGAACCGGGGAGCTGTTTTTT. Encoded protein: CASSERQGRTGELFF.

The chain has TRBV7-2 and TRBJ2-5, with 12 bases that match TRBD1. The end of the DNA aligns better with TRBJ2-7, so the J call may be wrong. In germline, CDR1 is SGHTA, CDR2 FQGNSA. The CDR3 is 16 amino acids. CDR3 sequence reads: CASSFFGTGGVYEQYF. In nucleotides, the CDR3 is TGTGCCAGCAGCTTTTTTGGGACAGGGGGCGTCTACGAGCAGTACTTC.

The chain is built from TRBV5-6 and TRBJ2-5, with D unclear. The CDR3 is made up of 16 amino acids. CDR1 and CDR2 from the germline V gene are SGHDT and YYEEEE. Trimming shortened V by 10 bases and J by 0 bases, and 22 bases separated the two germline ends. As DNA, the CDR3 is TGTGCCGGCTCCCTTTCCGGAGTAGGAAACCAAGAGACCCAGTACTTC. It specifies CAGSLSGVGNQETQYF. Drawing the rest from reference TRBV5-6 and TRBJ2-5, the complete variable domain is DAGVTQSPTHLIKTRGQQVTLRCSPKSGHDTVSWYQQALGQGPQFIFQYYEEEERQRGNFPDRFSGHQFPNYSSELNVNALLLGDSALYLCAGSLSGVGNQETQYFGPGTRLLVL.

The chain recombines TRBV19 with TRBJ2-7; the D gene is possibly TRBD1 (6 bases). The CDR3 sequence is 13 residues long. The germline V gene encodes CDR1 LNHDA and CDR2 SQIVND (reference sequence). V lost 4 bases to trimming and J lost 0 bases, with 7 bases between them. CDR3 nucleotide sequence: TGTGCCAGTAGTAAGGACAGCTCCTACGAGCAGTACTTC. Its protein product is CASSKDSSYEQYF.

The gene calls are TRBV18 and TRBJ1-3; D is perhaps TRBD1 (5 bases). CDR1 and CDR2 (germline): KGHSH, LQKENI. V dropped 5 bases and J dropped 4 bases, with 18 bases sitting between them. The CDR3 has 16 amino acids. The CDR3: CASSTSPPGDGNTIYF. CDR3 DNA sequence: TGTGCCAGCTCAACGTCGCCTCCGGGGGACGGAAACACCATATATTTT.

The rearrangement links TRBV5-1 to TRBJ2-3; weak D call: TRBD2 (6 bases). The germline V gene has CDR1 SGHRS and CDR2 YFSETQ. This CDR3 contains 15 residues. V dropped 2 bases and J dropped 0 bases, with 10 bases sitting between them. CDR3 nucleotide sequence: TGCGCCAGCAGCTTCCTAGCGACTAGCACAGATACGCAGTATTTT. Its protein is CASSFLATSTDTQYF.

The rearrangement links TRBV5-4 to TRBJ1-2; TRBD1 agrees at 8 bases. There are 13 residues in the CDR3. V lost 3 bases and J lost 8; bases outside the gene matches: 6. Germline CDR1 reads SGHNT; CDR2 reads YYREEE (reference sequence). The CDR3 region has the DNA TGTGCCAGCAGCTCTCAGGGGGCGCTAGGCTACACCTTC. It encodes CASSSQGALGYTF.

V usage is TRBV5-4 and J usage is TRBJ2-7, with no clear D. Trimming cost V 4 bases and J 3 bases, with 5 bases left between them. This CDR3 contains 11 residues. Germline assignment: CDR1 SGHNT and CDR2 YYREEE (reference sequence). CDR3 bases: TGTGCCAGCAGCGCAGGCTACGAGCAGTACTTC. It encodes CASSAGYEQYF. Variable domain in full (rest from reference TRBV5-4 and TRBJ2-7): ETGVTQSPTHLIKTRGQQVTLRCSSQSGHNTVSWYQQALGQGPQFIFQYYREEENGRGNFPPRFSGLQFPNYSSELNVNALELDDSALYLCASSAGYEQYFGPGTRLTVT.

This chain links TRBV7-2 with TRBJ2-3; D perhaps matches TRBD1 (6 bases). Between the trimmed V and J ends, which lost 2 bases and 6 bases, there was a span of 18 bases. CDR1 and CDR2 (germline): SGHTA, FQGNSA. CDR3 size: 16 residues. The CDR3 region has the DNA TGTGCCAGCAGCTTATCGAGGGGAACAGGGTTCGATACGCAGTATTTT. Protein product: CASSLSRGTGFDTQYF. The full variable domain, with the rest looked up from reference TRBV7-2 and TRBJ2-3, is GAGVSQSPSNKVTEKGKDVELRCDPISGHTALYWYRQSLGQGLEFLIYFQGNSAPDKSGLPSDRFSAERTGGSVSTLTIQRTQQEDSAVYLCASSLSRGTGFDTQYFGPGTRLTVL.

The rearrangement joins TRBV2 to TRBJ2-7, with D perhaps matching TRBD1 (5 bases). Per germline, CDR1 SNHLY and CDR2 FYNNEI. There are 13 residues in the CDR3. V was clipped by 6 bases and J by 2 bases, with 11 bases between them. CDR3 sequence reads: CASRPDTTYEQYF. Here the CDR3 DNA reads TGTGCCAGCAGACCGGACACCACCTACGAGCAGTACTTC.

This clone was seen a handful of times. The J gene is TRBJ2-5, the V gene TRBV7-7, with TRBD2 matching 7 bases. Germline V gene lookup returns CDR1 SSHAT and CDR2 FNYEAQ (reference sequence). V was clipped by 0 bases and J by 5 bases; unmatched bases: 3. The length of the CDR3 is 14 residues. The CDR3 is CASSLARGSETQYF. As DNA, the CDR3 is TGTGCCAGCAGCTTAGCGCGGGGGTCGGAGACCCAGTACTTC.

The CDR3 loop reads CASSFRLADTDTQYF. CDR3 DNA: TGTGCCAGCAGCTTCCGACTAGCAGACACAGATACGCAGTATTTT. The chain employs TRBV5-4 and TRBJ2-3; TRBD2 matches at 7 bases. J was trimmed by 2 bases and V by 2 bases; bases with no gene match: 5. Germline V gives CDR1 SGHNT, CDR2 YYREEE (reference sequence). This CDR3 is 15 amino acids long.

The rearrangement joins TRBV30 to TRBJ1-2; no definite D call. The CDR3 runs 11 residues. V was cut by 0 bases and J by 5 bases, with 4 bases left in between. Germline CDR1 GTSNPN, CDR2 SVGIG (reference sequence). CDR3 in amino acids: CAWSVQYGYTF. CDR3 in DNA: TGTGCCTGGAGTGTACAGTATGGCTACACCTTC.

The chain combines TRBV5-6 with TRBJ2-7; TRBD2 aligns across 10 bases. CDR3 length: 19 residues. Looked up from germline, CDR1 is SGHDT and CDR2 is YYEEEE. The J segment lost 0 bases and the V segment lost 0 bases, leaving 12 bases of the junction unmatched. The DNA for the CDR3 is TGTGCCAGCAGCTTGGCGAGACTAGCGGGTGAACCAACCTCCTACGAGCAGTACTTC. It translates to CASSLARLAGEPTSYEQYF.

V and J are TRBV19 and TRBJ1-4, with 7 bases fitting TRBD1. This CDR3 contains 14 residues. CDR1 and CDR2 from the germline V gene are LNHDA and SQIVND (reference sequence). J was trimmed by 5 bases and V by 4 bases; bases with no gene match: 4. The CDR3 DNA is TGTGCCAGTAGTACGGACAGGTGGAATGAAAAACTGTTTTTT. It codes for CASSTDRWNEKLFF. Together with reference TRBV19 and TRBJ1-4, the CDR3 gives the full variable domain: DGGITQSPKYLFRKEGQNVTLSCEQNLNHDAMYWYRQDPGQGLRLIYYSQIVNDFQKGDIAEGYSVSREKKESFPLTVTSAQKNPTAFYLCASSTDRWNEKLFFGSGTQLSVL.

This chain links TRBV5-4 with TRBJ2-3, with D possibly being TRBD1 (6 bases). The germline V gene encodes CDR1 SGHNT and CDR2 YYREEE (reference sequence). The V gene lost 4 bases and the J gene lost 2 bases, with 17 bases spanning the gap. The CDR3 runs 16 residues. CDR3 amino acids: CASSKGRTAATDTQYF. The DNA for the CDR3 is TGTGCCAGCAGCAAGGGTAGGACAGCGGCCACAGATACGCAGTATTTT. Variable domain in full (rest from reference TRBV5-4 and TRBJ2-3): ETGVTQSPTHLIKTRGQQVTLRCSSQSGHNTVSWYQQALGQGPQFIFQYYREEENGRGNFPPRFSGLQFPNYSSELNVNALELDDSALYLCASSKGRTAATDTQYFGPGTRLTVL.

The chain couples TRBV7-3 to TRBJ1-2, with 10 bases identical to TRBD1. The germline gives CDR1 SGHTA, CDR2 FQGTGA. The CDR3 consists of 15 residues. The trim removed 0 bases at V and 2 bases at J, leaving 0 bases unmatched. CDR3 DNA sequence: TGTGCCAGCAGCTTAACGGGACAGGGGAACTATGGCTACACCTTC. Encoded protein: CASSLTGQGNYGYTF.

This clone was found once. The chain links TRBV30 to TRBJ2-7; TRBD2 matches 11 bases. CDR3 length: 13 residues. Germline V CDR1 and CDR2: GTSNPN, SVGIG (reference sequence). J lost 3 bases, V lost 7 bases, and 5 bases had no gene match. CDR3 amino acids: CAYGLAGLYEQYF. The CDR3 DNA is TGTGCCTACGGACTAGCGGGTCTCTACGAGCAGTACTTC.

This chain connects TRBV5-1 to TRBJ2-5; a weak D match, TRBD1 (5 bases). The V end was cut by 0 bases, the J end by 6 bases, with 12 bases between. The CDR3 is 14 amino acids. Germline V gene data show CDR1 as SGHRS and CDR2 as YFSETQ. The CDR3 sequence: CASSLAMGQKTQYF. CDR3 DNA sequence: TGCGCCAGCAGCTTGGCAATGGGGCAAAAGACCCAGTACTTC.

The DNA for the CDR3 is TGTGCCAGCAGTTACGGGCAGGATTCACCCCTCCACTTT. Its protein product is CASSYGQDSPLHF. The chain joins TRBV6-5 to TRBJ1-6; unclear D gene. Between the trimmed V and J ends, which lost 2 bases and 8 bases, there was a span of 7 bases. CDR1 and CDR2 (germline): MNHEY, SVGAGI. The CDR3 totals 13 residues.

The chain is built from TRBV7-9 and TRBJ2-1; 8 positions agree with TRBD2. The germline gives CDR1 SEHNR, CDR2 FQNEAQ (reference sequence). The CDR3 spans 11 residues. V shed 5 bases, J shed 11 bases, and the junction held 2 bases outside the gene matches. The CDR3 is CASSPGGKQFF. CDR3 DNA: TGTGCCAGCAGCCCGGGGGGGAAGCAGTTCTTC.